Shown below are 2 T cell receptor beta chains from a single sample sequenced in a study of T-cell reconstitution after alpha-beta-depleted transplantation in children listed by TCRdb under 2016. The method behind the library was PCR. The sequencing machine was an Illumina HiSeq 2500. TCR library preparation used molecular barcoding, with unique molecular identifiers applied to normalize quantification of the TCRbeta repertoire. Using fastp at Q25 and MiXCR, TCRdb reprocessed the public reads and kept productive beta chains. CDR3 protein sequences are deduplicated, and each keeps its most common genes and DNA. The sample contains 450,000 to 600,000 distinct CDR3 sequences, approximately 32% of them found a single time. The ten largest clones add up to approximately 2.3% of the sample. The sample was PBMCs from the stem cell graft donor, taken from the stem cell graft. The receptors here all came from a human donor who donated a stem cell graft to a child with aplastic anemia.

The sample holds a few counts of this clonotype. This chain links TRBV6-4 with TRBJ2-3; 9 bases match TRBD2. The germline V gene has CDR1 MRHNA and CDR2 SNTAGT. The CDR3 length is 16 residues. Trimming removed 0 bases from V and 3 bases from J; junction bases left unmatched: 4. The CDR3 is CASSDSAGGPTDTQYF. CDR3 DNA: TGTGCCAGCAGTGACTCGGCGGGAGGGCCGACAGATACGCAGTATTTT.

The rearrangement uses TRBV29-1 and TRBJ2-5; 7 bases are shared with TRBD2. The CDR3 extends over 14 amino acids. Trimming took 3 bases from V and 5 from J; bases not matched to a gene: 9. Germline assignment: CDR1 SQVTM and CDR2 ANQGSEA. CDR3 bases: TGCAGCGTTGACAGCGGGGAAGGTGGGGAGACCCAGTACTTC. Its protein product is CSVDSGEGGETQYF.